The present entry profiles one T cell receptor (beta chain) with its context. Its antigen is still unknown. Base qualities were left out, and no much larger clone turns up one base away. Relative to germline, V is 3 bases shorter and J is 0 bases shorter, with 5 bases between their ends. Spanning cysteine to phenylalanine, the CDR3 consists of 13 amino acids. The entry retains the CDR3 DNA only, 39 bases that are in frame from base 1. As encoded in the germline V gene, CDR1 is SGHTA while CDR2 is FQGNSA. This sample is drawn from a study of T cell responses to AZD1222 COVID-19 vaccine (dated by TCRdb to the early 2020s). Broadly, across the study: AZD1222 recipients with second doses at about 4 weeks or about 12 weeks were pooled, because spike-specific TCR depth and breadth did not differ between schedules. TCR sequencing was performed for more than 230 trial participants, of whom some 200 were given two doses of AZD1222 and some 26 were given two doses of MenACWY control vaccine. Trial participants were enrolled into age subgroups of 18-55, 56-69 and 70-plus years, which contained about 150, 27 and 61 TCR-sequenced participants, respectively.

General findings and caveats noted by the study authors: Participants were mostly white British, with more females than males. The authors suggested clonal diversity may have been underestimated. Epitopes outside the regions mutated in the B.1.351 and B.1.1.7 variants were reportedly recognized by nearly half of the unique spike-specific TCRs. Conclusions about previously exposed vaccinees are limited, since just six or seven AZD1222 recipients were seropositive for SARS-CoV-2 at baseline. Because no day 14 peak-response samples were available, repertoires were characterized only after the peak T cell response. Spike-specific TCR breadth and depth rose significantly after two AZD1222 doses compared with day 0 and with MenACWY recipients. CD4 TCRs associated with the vaccine covered the entire spike protein, and the dominant responses were in regions 160-218 and 743-854. The 56-69-year group was small, and its depth increase did not reach significance, likely because of low power.

The CDR3 regions of human TCRbeta chains were subjected to immunosequencing. The study's own analysis went as follows. TCRs in the repertoires were matched against a reference library of SARS-CoV-2-specific TCRs that had been generated with the MIRA antigen-specificity platform. Breadth was defined as the fraction of unique TCRs that were SARS-CoV-2-associated, and depth was defined as the fraction of total T cells that were SARS-CoV-2-associated. Using the MIRA data, each spike-specific TCR was assigned both to the spike region to which the TCR was reactive and to a CD4 or CD8 class. Log10-transformed breadth and depth values were compared by one-way ANOVA with Sidak's multiple comparisons tests. The clones in this table, taken by TCRdb from immuneACCESS, are in-frame only. Not every clone is retained; where verified, under half of the shortfall comes from an unresolved V gene, and the cause of the rest is unknown. V, J and clone size were drawn from that table, and D and trimming were deduced from the DNA. Counted in this sample were approximately 110,000 clones; 70% to 90% of them appeared once. About 5% of the sample belongs to the ten largest clones.

The time point tag for this specimen amounts to: baseline before first vaccination. Vaccinee samples were obtained from the UK trials COV001 and COV002, which included a single-blind randomized controlled phase 2/3 trial of AZD1222 (ChAdOx1 nCoV-19) in healthy adults. Trial participant PBMC samples were collected at day 0 and day 28 after the second dose for TCRbeta chain sequencing. The sequences come from peripheral blood, collected on day 0 of AZD1222 vaccination. This clonotype was obtained from an adult in good health. Recombination joined TRBV7-2 with TRBJ1-1; a confident D gene designation cannot be given. The nucleotide sequence reads as follows: TGTGCCAGCAGCTTGAGCTTGAACACTGAAGCTTTCTTT. The resulting protein is CASSLSLNTEAFF.